This T cell receptor (beta chain) was documented in a study of OX40 agonist ivuxolimab in advanced cancers. Context from the whole study: Ivuxolimab was a fully human IgG2 agonistic monoclonal antibody targeting the costimulatory receptor OX40 (CD134). The purpose of peripheral TCRbeta sequencing was to test whether ivuxolimab changed TCR sequence diversity and led to clonal T-cell expansion. A male proportion of nearly 85% and a mean age of about 60 years, ranging from 23 to 79, were recorded for the dose-escalation cohort. Of the approximately 50 dose-escalation patients, hepatocellular carcinoma was present in roughly 19, melanoma in around 15, renal cell carcinoma in 9 and head and neck cancer in 9. Intravenous ivuxolimab was administered to patients every 2 weeks at six dose levels: 0.01, 0.1, 0.3, 1.5, 3 and 10 mg/kg. Patients were allowed to have had prior anti-PD-1, anti-PD-L1 or anti-CTLA-4 therapy, and less than 45% of the dose-escalation patients had previously received checkpoint inhibitors. Partial responses were achieved by three dose-escalation patients, of whom one had hepatocellular carcinoma and two had cutaneous melanoma. The paper covers the monotherapy dose-escalation part of the phase I ivuxolimab trial, which included N ≈ 50 patients. The paper's findings and limits, for the study overall: Clonal expansion of both CD4+ and CD8+ blood T cells was observed from baseline to week 6 at doses 0.1 to 3.0 mg/kg. In partial responders in the 0.1-3.0 mg/kg groups, normalized peripheral clonal expansion was found to be among the lowest, especially among CD8+ T cells. Antigen specificity was not determined for the clonally expanded peripheral T cells. Low levels of normalized T-cell clonal expansion were also seen in some patients who did not respond. On average, CD8+ T cells showed more expanded clones than CD4+ T cells after ivuxolimab.

The trial excluded patients who had a history of autoimmune disease or were on systemic immunosuppression. Peripheral blood for TCR sequencing was collected from all dose cohorts at baseline, on cycle 4 day 1, and on cycle 7 day 1. Samples came from an open-label, multicenter, first-in-human phase I dose-escalation trial of ivuxolimab. Adults with locally advanced or metastatic head and neck squamous cell, hepatocellular, melanoma or renal cell carcinoma were enrolled in the trial. Before TCR sequencing, CD4+ and CD8+ T cells were separately sorted from peripheral blood. Notes on this clone: Its antigen is currently not known. Base qualities are missing; no much larger clone stands one base away.

The CDR3 measures 13 amino acids from cysteine to phenylalanine. Only the CDR3 region is kept as DNA, spanning 39 bases read in frame from base 1. Trimming takes 4 bases off V and 7 bases off J; junction bases not matched to a gene: 2. The germline V gene gives CDR1 as MNHNS and CDR2 as SASEGT. Genomic DNA was isolated from the sorted cells so that the TCRbeta CDR3 region could be sequenced. The immunoSEQ Assay was used for sequencing of TCRbeta CDR3 regions. TCRdb carries this immuneACCESS record with in-frame sequences only. Its versions omit some clonotypes, under half of them owing to an unresolved V gene in the studies checked, with the rest unexplained. For this sample the table gives over 80,000 clones, of which 90% to 95% were detected only once. Of the sample, around 1.1% is held by the ten largest clones.

The source of this sequence is an adult with an advanced solid tumor such as melanoma, head and neck, liver or kidney cancer. The V and J genes are TRBV6-1 and TRBJ2-2; 8 bases in between match TRBD1. Sequenced here: CD4+ or CD8+ T cells sorted from blood, sampled in a trial of the OX40 agonist ivuxolimab. The nucleotide sequence reads TGTGCCAGCAGTGGACAGGGGCACGGGGAGCTGTTTTTT. This gives the protein CASSGQGHGELFF.